These T cell receptor beta chains were read from a single sample in a study of blood T cell repertoires in COVID-19. Some clones are missing from TCRdb's copy, which holds only in-frame ones; the method was immunoSEQ multiplex PCR. The sample carries about 300,000 clones, over 75% recorded once. Sequenced material: PBMCs or T cells enriched from blood (not recorded which). The receptors here all came from a man aged 25-45 years who had recovered from COVID-19. The CDR3 runs from the conserved cysteine through the conserved F or W. Fields, in order: CDR3 protein, CDR3 DNA, J gene, V gene, clone size, D gene. D genes are given only for firm matches. Size values are once, few and many counts, or a class for expanded clones, and some rows have none.

CDR3aa: CASSFQRDTDTQYF
CDR3nt: TGCGCCAGCAGCTTCCAACGGGACACAGATACGCAGTATTTT
j_gene: TRBJ2-3
v_gene: TRBV5-1
abundance: .
d_gene: .

CDR3aa: CASSLQGPYGYTF
CDR3nt: TGTGCCAGCAGCTTACAGGGGCCCTATGGCTACACCTTC
j_gene: TRBJ1-2
v_gene: TRBV7-2
abundance: .
d_gene: .

CDR3aa: CASSTQGGINQPQHF
CDR3nt: TGCGCCAGCAGCACACAGGGGGGGATCAATCAGCCCCAGCATTTT
j_gene: TRBJ1-5
v_gene: TRBV5-1
abundance: .
d_gene: TRBD1

CDR3aa: CASSPLGRGSNYEQYF
CDR3nt: TGTGCCAGCTCTCCTTTGGGGAGGGGGTCAAACTACGAGCAGTACTTC
j_gene: TRBJ2-7
v_gene: TRBV18
abundance: .
d_gene: .

CDR3aa: CASSLGRQGAFNYGYTF
CDR3nt: TGTGCCAGCAGTTTGGGGAGACAGGGGGCTTTTAACTATGGCTACACCTTC
j_gene: TRBJ1-2
v_gene: TRBV27
abundance: few
d_gene: TRBD1

CDR3aa: CASSGRGEETQYF
CDR3nt: TGCGCCAGCAGCGGGCGGGGGGAAGAGACCCAGTACTTC
j_gene: TRBJ2-5
v_gene: TRBV4-1
abundance: few
d_gene: TRBD2

CDR3aa: CASSLDIGEISTIQYF
CDR3nt: TGTGCCAGCAGCTTAGATATTGGGGAGATAAGCACCATTCAGTACTTC
j_gene: TRBJ2-4
v_gene: TRBV7-9
abundance: .
d_gene: .

CDR3aa: CASSEQGFAEAFF
CDR3nt: TGTGCCAGCAGCGAACAGGGTTTCGCTGAAGCTTTCTTT
j_gene: TRBJ1-1
v_gene: TRBV9
abundance: few
d_gene: .

CDR3aa: CASNRVVSEKLFF
CDR3nt: TGTGCCAGCAACCGGGTGGTGAGTGAAAAACTGTTTTTT
j_gene: TRBJ1-4
v_gene: TRBV25-1
abundance: once
d_gene: .

CDR3aa: CASRDTRGDNQPQHF
CDR3nt: TGTGCCAGCAGAGATACCAGGGGGGACAATCAGCCCCAGCATTTT
j_gene: TRBJ1-5
v_gene: TRBV2
abundance: few
d_gene: TRBD1

CDR3aa: CASSLLASTANYGYTF
CDR3nt: TGTGCCAGCAGCTTACTGGCCTCGACAGCTAACTATGGCTACACCTTC
j_gene: TRBJ1-2
v_gene: TRBV7-9
abundance: .
d_gene: .

CDR3aa: CASSLDRTREQYF
CDR3nt: TGTGCCAGCAGTTTAGACAGGACGAGGGAGCAGTACTTC
j_gene: TRBJ2-7
v_gene: TRBV12-3/TRBV12-4
abundance: .
d_gene: .

CDR3aa: CASSPTTGGSEQYF
CDR3nt: TGCGCCAGCAGCCCAACGACAGGGGGGTCCGAGCAGTACTTC
j_gene: TRBJ2-7
v_gene: TRBV5-1
abundance: .
d_gene: TRBD1

CDR3aa: CASSMGNSYNEQFF
CDR3nt: TGTGCCAGTAGTATGGGCAACTCCTACAATGAGCAGTTCTTC
j_gene: TRBJ2-1
v_gene: TRBV19
abundance: .
d_gene: .

CDR3aa: CASSLRASGTNNEQFF
CDR3nt: TGTGCCAGCAGCTTACGTGCTAGCGGGACTAACAATGAGCAGTTCTTC
j_gene: TRBJ2-1
v_gene: TRBV7-8
abundance: .
d_gene: TRBD2

CDR3aa: CATSIAPGYEQYF
CDR3nt: TGTGCCACCAGCATCGCCCCGGGCTACGAGCAGTACTTC
j_gene: TRBJ2-7
v_gene: TRBV15
abundance: .
d_gene: .

CDR3aa: CASSEAGPVGGYTF
CDR3nt: TGTGCCAGCAGTGAAGCGGGCCCCGTGGGTGGCTACACCTTC
j_gene: TRBJ1-2
v_gene: TRBV2
abundance: .
d_gene: .

CDR3aa: CATGSNTYEQYF
CDR3nt: TGTGCCACTGGGAGTAACACCTACGAGCAGTACTTC
j_gene: TRBJ2-7
v_gene: TRBV24-1
abundance: .
d_gene: .

CDR3aa: CASSPPIGQGTSETQYF
CDR3nt: TGTGCCAGCAGCCCCCCTATCGGACAGGGGACCTCGGAGACCCAGTACTTC
j_gene: TRBJ2-5
v_gene: TRBV7-9
abundance: .
d_gene: TRBD1

CDR3aa: CASSIQLGTSGIYNEQFF
CDR3nt: TGTGCCAGTAGTATTCAGTTAGGGACTAGCGGCATCTACAATGAGCAGTTCTTC
j_gene: TRBJ2-1
v_gene: TRBV19
abundance: .
d_gene: TRBD2

CDR3aa: CASSQGGVNDQPQHF
CDR3nt: TGTGCCAGCAGCCAAGGGGGGGTTAACGATCAGCCCCAGCATTTT
j_gene: TRBJ1-5
v_gene: TRBV4-2
abundance: few
d_gene: .

CDR3aa: CASSGGFSLGTGELFF
CDR3nt: TGTGCTAGTTCGGGGGGCTTTAGCTTGGGCACCGGGGAGCTGTTTTTT
j_gene: TRBJ2-2
v_gene: TRBV12-5
abundance: .
d_gene: .

CDR3aa: CSVAAGGPGDTQYF
CDR3nt: TGCAGCGTTGCAGCGGGGGGCCCTGGAGATACGCAGTATTTT
j_gene: TRBJ2-3
v_gene: TRBV29-1
abundance: .
d_gene: TRBD2